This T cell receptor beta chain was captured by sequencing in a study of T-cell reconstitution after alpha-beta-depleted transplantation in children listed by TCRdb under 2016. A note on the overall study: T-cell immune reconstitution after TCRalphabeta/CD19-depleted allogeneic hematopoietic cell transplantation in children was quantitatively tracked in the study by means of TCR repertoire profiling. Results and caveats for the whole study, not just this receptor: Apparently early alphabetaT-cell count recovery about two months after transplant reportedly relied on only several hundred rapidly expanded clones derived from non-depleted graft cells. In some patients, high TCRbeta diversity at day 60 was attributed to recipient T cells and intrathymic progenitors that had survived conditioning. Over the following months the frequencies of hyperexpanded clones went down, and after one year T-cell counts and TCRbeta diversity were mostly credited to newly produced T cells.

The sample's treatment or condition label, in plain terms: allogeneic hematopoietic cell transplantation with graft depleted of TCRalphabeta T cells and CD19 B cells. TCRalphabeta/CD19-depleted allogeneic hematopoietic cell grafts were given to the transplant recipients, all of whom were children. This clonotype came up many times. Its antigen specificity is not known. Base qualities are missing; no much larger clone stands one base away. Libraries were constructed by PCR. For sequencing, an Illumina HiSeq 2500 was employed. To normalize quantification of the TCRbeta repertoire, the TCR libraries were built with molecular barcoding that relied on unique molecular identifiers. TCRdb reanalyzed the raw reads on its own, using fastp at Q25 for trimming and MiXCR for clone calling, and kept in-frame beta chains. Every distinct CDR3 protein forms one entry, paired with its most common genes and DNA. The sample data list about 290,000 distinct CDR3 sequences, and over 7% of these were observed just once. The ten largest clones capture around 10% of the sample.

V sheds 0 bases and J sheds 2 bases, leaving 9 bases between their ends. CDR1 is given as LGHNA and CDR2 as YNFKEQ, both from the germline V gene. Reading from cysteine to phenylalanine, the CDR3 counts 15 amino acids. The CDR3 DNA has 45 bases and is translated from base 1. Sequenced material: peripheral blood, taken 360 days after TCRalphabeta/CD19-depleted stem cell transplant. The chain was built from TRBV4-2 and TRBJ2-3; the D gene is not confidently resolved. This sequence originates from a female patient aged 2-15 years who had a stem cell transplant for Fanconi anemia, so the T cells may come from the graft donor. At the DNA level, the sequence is TGTGCCAGCAGCCAAGATGCCAGCCTCACAGATACGCAGTATTTT. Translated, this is CASSQDASLTDTQYF.